A single sample gave rise to the 22 T cell receptor beta chains below, sequenced in a study of T cells of healthy individuals. A single record per CDR3 protein comes from TCRdb applying MiXCR to the 5' RACE reads. The sample shows around 63,000 distinct CDR3 sequences, around 15% of them seen only once. These receptors were taken from a human donor in good health.

The chain uses TRBV10-3 and TRBJ2-2, with 9 bases matching TRBD2. The CDR3 is 15 residues long. The V and J ends lost 6 bases and 2 bases, in that order; junction bases with no gene match: 4. Germline CDR1 is ENHRY and CDR2 is SYGVKD. For the CDR3, the DNA is TGTGCCATCAGCGAGACTAGCGGTAACACCGGGGAGCTGTTTTTT. Translation: CAISETSGNTGELFF.

V and J are TRBV20-1 and TRBJ1-2, with 10 positions matching TRBD1. Trimming removed 8 bases from V and 6 bases from J; junction bases left unmatched: 9. The CDR3 consists of 13 residues. Per germline, CDR1 DFQATT and CDR2 SNEGSKA (reference sequence). CDR3 nucleotides: TGCAGTCCAGCGGACAGGGGGTTCGATGGCTACACCTTC. Protein sequence: CSPADRGFDGYTF.

This clonotype occurred many times. The chain combines TRBV3-1 with TRBJ2-7, with D possibly TRBD2 on 7 matching bases. V lost 3 bases, J lost 2 bases, and 14 bases lay in between. This CDR3 comprises 15 residues. Germline CDR1 and CDR2: LGHDT and YNNKEL (reference sequence). In DNA form, the CDR3 reads TGTGCCAGCAGCCACAGGGGCGGGGGACCCTACGAGCAGTACTTC. Translation: CASSHRGGGPYEQYF.

This clonotype has only a few counts. This chain connects TRBV6-5 to TRBJ1-2, with a possible D match to TRBD1 (5 bases). Trimming left V 6 bases short and J 2 bases short, with 16 bases between. Germline assignment: CDR1 MNHEY and CDR2 SVGAGI. The CDR3 extends over 15 amino acids. The CDR3 reads CASRHIMGGNYGYTF. Here the CDR3 DNA reads TGTGCCAGCAGACATATTATGGGGGGGAACTATGGCTACACCTTC.

This clonotype was seen only a few times. The chain links TRBV12-3 or TRBV12-4 to TRBJ1-1; D uncertain. The CDR3 has 13 residues. Trimming shortened V by 5 bases and J by 1 base, and 8 bases separated the two germline ends. CDR3 sequence reads: CASSKGTNTEAFF. The CDR3 nucleotides are TGTGCCAGCAGTAAGGGTACGAACACTGAAGCTTTCTTT.

This clonotype was observed many times. The gene calls are TRBV6-5 and TRBJ1-2, with D unclear. Germline V gene lookup returns CDR1 MNHEY and CDR2 SVGAGI. Trimming pared 2 bases from V and 3 bases from J, leaving 7 bases between. The CDR3 runs to 13 residues. Written as DNA, the CDR3 is TGTGCCAGCAGTTACGCTCAGGACTATGGCTACACCTTC. Protein: CASSYAQDYGYTF.

This clonotype was seen many times. The V gene is TRBV6-1, the J gene TRBJ2-5, with D perhaps matching TRBD2 (5 bases). Germline CDR1 is MNHNS and CDR2 is SASEGT. The ends were cut back, 5 bases at V and 2 bases at J, with 9 bases in the middle. The CDR3 length is 13 residues. Written as DNA, the CDR3 is TGTGCCAGCAGTCGACGGACTCAAGAGACCCAGTACTTC. This encodes CASSRRTQETQYF.

This clonotype appeared many times. The chain carries TRBV6-2 or TRBV6-3 and TRBJ2-1, with D perhaps TRBD2 (5 bases). Germline V lookup: CDR1 MNHEY, CDR2 SVGEGT. Trimming removed 0 bases at V and 0 bases at J, with 15 bases between. The CDR3 extends over 18 amino acids. The CDR3 region is CASSYSRLAESSYNEQFF. The CDR3 nucleotides read TGTGCCAGCAGTTACTCAAGGCTAGCTGAGAGCTCCTACAATGAGCAGTTCTTC.

This clonotype has just a few counts. The chain couples TRBV28 to TRBJ2-5; possible D gene TRBD2, 7 bases. The CDR3 has 14 residues. Trimming took off 5 bases at V and 5 bases at J, with 15 bases between the two ends. In germline, CDR1 is MDHEN, CDR2 SYDVKM. The CDR3 reads CASSPRGGAETQYF. CDR3 DNA: TGTGCCAGCAGTCCACGAGGGGGGGCGGAGACCCAGTACTTC.

In this sample, this clonotype turned up a few times. This chain joins TRBV6-7 and TRBJ2-7; D call uncertain. TRBV6-7 is noted as an ORF with a role that remains uncertain. V lost 6 bases, J lost 4 bases, and 22 bases lay in between. The CDR3 is made up of 16 amino acids. CDR3: CASRYSSRTPWYEQYF. DNA of the CDR3: TGTGCCAGCAGATACAGCTCCAGGACCCCCTGGTACGAGCAGTACTTC.

This clonotype was seen a handful of times. The V and J genes are TRBV11-2 and TRBJ1-4, with a tentative D call TRBD1 (6 bases). CDR1 SGHAT and CDR2 FQNNGV come from the germline V gene. This CDR3 has 15 amino acids. Trimming removed 5 bases at V and 4 bases at J, with 14 bases between. CDR3 in amino acids: CASSTGGRHNEKLFF. The CDR3 nucleotides read TGTGCCAGCAGCACCGGGGGCCGTCATAATGAAAAACTGTTTTTT. The whole variable domain, remainder taken from reference TRBV11-2 and TRBJ1-4, is EAGVAQSPRYKIIEKRQSVAFWCNPISGHATLYWYQQILGQGPKLLIQFQNNGVVDDSQLPKDRFSAERLKGVDSTLKIQPAKLEDSAVYLCASSTGGRHNEKLFFGSGTQLSVL.

Many counts were recorded for this clonotype. V gene TRBV5-1 combines with J gene TRBJ2-1; D may match TRBD1 or TRBD2 (5 bases each). Germline V gene sequence: CDR1 SGHRS, CDR2 YFSETQ. V lost 8 bases and J 8 bases, leaving 20 bases between the germline ends. This CDR3 is 14 amino acids long. This CDR3 is CASAGTHTVDEQFF. Written as DNA, the CDR3 is TGCGCCAGTGCCGGGACCCATACCGTTGATGAGCAGTTCTTC. Supplemented by reference TRBV5-1 and TRBJ2-1, the full variable domain reads KAGVTQTPRYLIKTRGQQVTLSCSPISGHRSVSWYQQTPGQGLQFLFEYFSETQRNKGNFPGRFSGRQFSNSRSEMNVSTLELGDSALYLCASAGTHTVDEQFFGPGTRLTVL.

This clonotype was found many times. CDR3 in amino acids: CASSQAGGRANTEAFF. CDR3 coding DNA: TGTGCCAGCAGCCAGGCGGGGGGGCGGGCGAACACTGAAGCTTTCTTT. This chain uses TRBV3-1 with TRBJ1-1; possibly TRBD1 for D (6 bases). The CDR3 covers 16 residues. CDR1 is LGHDT and CDR2 is YNNKEL in the germline V gene (reference sequence). Trimming shortened V by 3 bases and J by 1 base, and 15 bases separated the two germline ends.

A few counts support this clonotype. This chain uses TRBV4-1 with TRBJ2-7, with TRBD1 as a possible D gene (6 bases). Between the trimmed V and J ends, which lost 0 bases and 3 bases, there was a span of 12 bases. The CDR3 is 15 amino acids. Germline assignment: CDR1 MGHRA and CDR2 YSYEKL. The CDR3, as DNA: TGCGCCAGCAGCCAAGACCCCTCAGGGGTCTACGAGCAGTACTTC. It codes for CASSQDPSGVYEQYF.

This clonotype has just a few counts. The genes are TRBV12-3 or TRBV12-4 and TRBJ2-1; a weak D match, TRBD2 (6 bases). Between the trimmed V and J ends, which lost 6 bases and 3 bases, there was a span of 9 bases. CDR3 size: 13 residues. The CDR3 DNA sequence: TGTGCCAGCAGGTACGGGGGCTACAATGAGCAGTTCTTC. This codes for CASRYGGYNEQFF.

This clonotype was detected ten times or more. The chain is built from TRBV20-1 and TRBJ2-7, with 7 bases fitting TRBD2. Trimming at V came to 2 bases and at J to 2 bases, leaving 15 bases not matched to a gene. The CDR3 covers 17 residues. CDR1 and CDR2 (germline): DFQATT, SNEGSKA (reference sequence). As DNA, the CDR3 is TGCAGTGCTAGATACGCGCGACTAGCATCTCGCCCCTACGAGCAGTACTTC. Protein sequence: CSARYARLASRPYEQYF.

This clonotype was counted at least ten times. V and J are TRBV11-2 and TRBJ2-1, with 13 nucleotides matching TRBD2. Germline V CDR1 and CDR2: SGHAT, FQNNGV. The V and J ends lost 7 bases and 1 base, in that order; junction bases with no gene match: 10. This CDR3 is 18 amino acids long. The CDR3 nucleotides are TGTGCCAGCAAGGGACTAGCGGGACTCTTCTCATCCTACAATGAGCAGTTCTTC. Its translation: CASKGLAGLFSSYNEQFF.

In its sample, this clonotype was seen many times. This chain connects TRBV6-2 or TRBV6-3 to TRBJ1-1, with TRBD1 identical over 7 bases. Trimming took 4 bases from V and 6 from J; bases not matched to a gene: 11. The CDR3 has 15 amino acids. The germline V gene encodes CDR1 MNHEY and CDR2 SVGEGT. The DNA for the CDR3 is TGTGCCAGCAGTTCCCAGGGGGGTCGTCTGGCTGAAGCTTTCTTT. Encoded protein: CASSSQGGRLAEAFF.

This clonotype occurred many times. This rearrangement joins TRBV28 to TRBJ1-1, with D perhaps matching TRBD1 (5 bases). Per germline, CDR1 MDHEN and CDR2 SYDVKM. With 5 bases removed from V and 1 base from J, the gap between germline ends came to 11 bases. This CDR3 is built from 14 residues. This CDR3 is CASSAPGTNTEAFF. In DNA, the CDR3 is TGTGCCAGCAGTGCTCCTGGGACGAACACTGAAGCTTTCTTT. The whole variable domain, remainder taken from reference TRBV28 and TRBJ1-1, is DVKVTQSSRYLVKRTGEKVFLECVQDMDHENMFWYRQDPGLGLRLIYFSYDVKMKEKGDIPEGYSVSREKKERFSLILESASTNQTSMYLCASSAPGTNTEAFFGQGTRLTVV.

This clonotype was picked up many times. The chain has TRBV5-6 and TRBJ2-1, with D possibly matching TRBD2 (5 bases). The germline V gene encodes CDR1 SGHDT and CDR2 YYEEEE. CDR3 length: 14 amino acids. Trimming shortened V by 3 bases and J by 4 bases, and 11 bases separated the two germline ends. The CDR3 region has the DNA TGTGCCAGCAGCTGGGAGACTTATTACAATGAGCAGTTCTTC. It encodes CASSWETYYNEQFF.

This sequence joins TRBV24-1 and TRBJ2-3; D might be TRBD2 (6 bases). This CDR3 comprises 16 residues. Germline values: CDR1 KGHDR, CDR2 SFDVKD. Trimming cost V 4 bases and J 3 bases, with 16 bases left between them. CDR3 in amino acids: CATSDPLRESTDTQYF. CDR3 DNA: TGTGCCACCAGTGACCCATTACGGGAGTCTACAGATACGCAGTATTTT.

This clonotype occurred many times. The chain recombines TRBV4-1 with TRBJ2-5, with D perhaps matching TRBD1 (5 bases). V was shortened by 0 bases and J by 4 bases, with 18 bases between the two germline ends. CDR3 length equals 17 residues. The germline V gene encodes CDR1 MGHRA and CDR2 YSYEKL. The CDR3 reads CASSQDRARAQGETQYF. In DNA form, the CDR3 reads TGCGCCAGCAGCCAAGATAGGGCCAGGGCGCAGGGAGAGACCCAGTACTTC.